One and the same sample provided the 30 T cell receptor beta chains below, sequenced in a study of blood T cell repertoires in COVID-19. Assay used: immunoSEQ multiplex PCR; TCRdb lists only in-frame clones, some missing. This sample has roughly 87,000 clones, with approximately 84% found just once. The sequenced sample consisted of peripheral blood. The source of these receptors is a woman in her sixties or seventies with acute or convalescent COVID-19.

The genes are TRBV28 and TRBJ1-2, with 7 bases matching TRBD1. The ends lost 6 bases at V and 3 bases at J; junction bases unmatched: 10. This CDR3 contains 15 residues. Per germline, CDR1 MDHEN and CDR2 SYDVKM. The CDR3 loop is CASSPSVTGDYGYTF. For the CDR3, the DNA is TGTGCCAGCAGCCCATCAGTAACAGGGGACTATGGCTACACCTTC.

The J gene is TRBJ1-2, the V gene TRBV2; D is possibly TRBD1 (5 bases). The V gene lost 7 bases and the J gene lost 4 bases, with 10 bases spanning the gap. CDR3 size: 12 residues. Germline CDR1 reads SNHLY; CDR2 reads FYNNEI. The CDR3 coding sequence is TGTGCCAGCATTCTAGGGGCCTATGGCTACACCTTC. This gives the protein CASILGAYGYTF.

The V and J genes are TRBV4-1 and TRBJ2-5, with D tentatively TRBD2 (5 bases). The CDR3 runs to 17 residues. Germline values: CDR1 MGHRA, CDR2 YSYEKL. V was shortened by 0 bases and J by 3 bases, with 17 bases between the two germline ends. CDR3 nucleotide sequence: TGCGCCAGCAGCCAAGATCCCGATGAACTAGTGAAAGAGACCCAGTACTTC. Residues: CASSQDPDELVKETQYF.

In nucleotides, the CDR3 is TGTGCCAGCAGAGGACCTCAGGGGCAGCCCCAGCATTTT. Its translation: CASRGPQGQPQHF. J is TRBJ1-5 and V is TRBV7-8; maybe TRBD1 (6 bases). Germline lookup yields CDR1 SGHVS and CDR2 FQNEAQ. The CDR3 runs 13 residues. The germline V and J ends were trimmed by 6 bases and 7 bases, with 13 bases remaining between them. The whole variable domain, filled in from reference TRBV7-8 and TRBJ1-5, reads GAGVSQSPRYKVAKRGQDVALRCDPISGHVSLFWYQQALGQGPEFLTYFQNEAQLDKSGLPSDRFFAERPEGSVSTLKIQRTQQEDSAVYLCASRGPQGQPQHFGDGTRLSIL.

This chain joins TRBV10-1 and TRBJ1-4; unclear D gene. The CDR3 contains 13 residues. Germline V gene sequence: CDR1 WNHNN, CDR2 SYGVQD (reference sequence). V shed 4 bases and J shed 3 bases, with 6 bases lying between them. For the CDR3, the DNA is TGCGCCAGCAGTGGAGGGCCTAATGAAAAACTGTTTTTT. It codes for CASSGGPNEKLFF.

Turning to this clone: A read error may account for a junction end that differs from germline. The rearrangement joins TRBV28 to TRBJ1-1; D remains ambiguous. The germline gives CDR1 MDHEN, CDR2 SYDVKM. This CDR3 contains 13 residues. The DNA for the CDR3 is TGTGCCAGCAGTTTAACGTTACGGACTGGAGCTTTCTTT. Translating gives CASSLTLRTGAFF.

The chain recombines TRBV12-3 or TRBV12-4 with TRBJ1-6; D remains unclear. Deletions cut 6 bases from V and 10 bases from J, with 13 bases between. The CDR3 consists of 13 residues. The CDR3, as DNA: TGTGCCAGCAGCCCAGCGTTGGCGTCACCCCTCCACTTT. Translating it yields CASSPALASPLHF.

This chain links TRBV11-2 with TRBJ1-1; TRBD1 might be the D (5 bases). The germline V gene has CDR1 SGHAT and CDR2 FQNNGV. V dropped 5 bases and J dropped 1 base, with 11 bases sitting between them. The length of the CDR3 is 14 residues. In DNA form, the CDR3 reads TGTGCCAGCAGCCCACAGGTTCAGAACACTGAAGCTTTCTTT. Protein: CASSPQVQNTEAFF.

In its sample, this clone was seen once. CDR3 DNA sequence: TGTGCCAGCAGCAAGAACCGGGACAGATCGAACAATGAGCAGTTCTTC. It encodes CASSKNRDRSNNEQFF. The rearrangement joins TRBV9 to TRBJ2-1, with TRBD1 matching over 7 bases. The CDR3 covers 16 residues. Unmatched junction bases numbered 12, after V lost 4 bases and J lost 5 bases. Germline values: CDR1 SGDLS, CDR2 YYNGEE.

The chain recombines TRBV2 with TRBJ2-5; D gene ambiguous. There are 12 residues in the CDR3. Trimming took off 3 bases at V and 2 bases at J, with 4 bases between the two ends. Per the germline V gene, CDR1 is SNHLY and CDR2 is FYNNEI. CDR3 bases: TGTGCCAGCAGTGAGCAGCAAGAGACCCAGTACTTC. It yields the protein CASSEQQETQYF.

The V and J genes are TRBV6-5 and TRBJ2-7; 7 positions match TRBD2. This CDR3 contains 14 residues. Germline loops: CDR1 MNHEY, CDR2 SVGAGI. Trimming removed 5 bases from V and 0 bases from J; junction bases left unmatched: 4. The CDR3, as DNA: TGTGCCAGCAGTAGGACGGGGGGCTCCTACGAGCAGTACTTC. It specifies CASSRTGGSYEQYF.

V usage is TRBV28 and J usage is TRBJ1-2; the D gene is possibly TRBD1 (6 bases). The CDR3 is 15 residues long. Germline V gives CDR1 MDHEN, CDR2 SYDVKM. V was trimmed by 5 bases and J by 6 bases, leaving 19 bases between them. CDR3 nucleotide sequence: TGTGCCAGCAGTGAAACAGGGAGAGGTAGGGATGGCTACACCTTC. Translated, it gives CASSETGRGRDGYTF.

This chain connects TRBV7-2 to TRBJ2-7; possibly TRBD1 for D (7 bases). Germline values: CDR1 SGHTA, CDR2 FQGNSA. This CDR3 comprises 16 residues. Trimming left V 5 bases short and J 6 bases short, with 23 bases between. CDR3: CASSPQGDRGGREQYF. The CDR3 DNA follows: TGTGCCAGCAGCCCCCAGGGGGACCGGGGAGGCCGCGAGCAGTACTTC.

The count of this clone is one. V usage is TRBV28 and J usage is TRBJ1-2, with D possibly matching TRBD1 (5 bases). Trimming pared 11 bases from V and 4 bases from J, leaving 23 bases between. This CDR3 region has 15 residues. Germline assignment: CDR1 MDHEN and CDR2 SYDVKM. The CDR3 loop reads CAARTGEVGPYGYTF. CDR3 DNA: TGTGCCGCTCGCACGGGAGAGGTGGGGCCCTATGGCTACACCTTC.

The genes are TRBV4-1 and TRBJ2-6; 8 nucleotides agree with TRBD2. With V trimmed by 1 base and J by 0 bases, 8 bases remained unmatched. CDR1 is MGHRA, CDR2 YSYEKL, per germline. The CDR3 spans 19 residues. The CDR3 sequence: CASSQVKSGGGSGANVLTF. The CDR3 DNA sequence: TGCGCCAGCAGCCAAGTTAAGTCCGGGGGGGGCTCTGGGGCCAACGTCCTGACTTTC.

The chain carries TRBV7-9 and TRBJ2-2; TRBD2 agrees at 8 bases. The V gene end was trimmed by 5 bases and the J gene end by 8 bases; junction bases not matched to a gene: 10. The CDR3 consists of 15 residues. CDR1 is SEHNR and CDR2 is FQNEAQ in the germline V gene (reference sequence). The CDR3 bases are TGTGCCAGCAGCGACCGGACTAGCCTTAGGGGGGAGCTGTTTTTT. Its protein product is CASSDRTSLRGELFF.

The chain couples TRBV6-1 to TRBJ2-7; 8 positions agree with TRBD2. The trim removed 3 bases at V and 4 bases at J, leaving 11 bases unmatched. CDR3 length equals 16 residues. Germline V lookup: CDR1 MNHNS, CDR2 SASEGT. The CDR3 loop reads CASSEALAGGNYEQYF. In DNA, the CDR3 is TGTGCCAGCAGTGAGGCCCTTGCGGGGGGTAATTACGAGCAGTACTTC.

V gene TRBV10-3 combines with J gene TRBJ1-1, with a tentative D call TRBD1 (5 bases). V was shortened by 6 bases and J by 7 bases, with 12 bases between the two germline ends. The CDR3 is made up of 12 amino acids. Germline CDR1 and CDR2: ENHRY and SYGVKD. CDR3 protein: CAIRDTGIEAFF. CDR3 DNA: TGTGCCATCAGGGACACGGGTATTGAAGCTTTCTTT.

This sequence joins TRBV27 and TRBJ1-5, with 7 bases that match TRBD1. The CDR3 is 16 amino acids. V lost 5 bases and J lost 2; bases outside the gene matches: 9. Looked up from germline, CDR1 is MNHEY and CDR2 is SMNVEV (reference sequence). CDR3 amino acids: CASSTTDRDCNQPQHF. Written as DNA, the CDR3 is TGTGCCAGCAGTACAACCGACAGGGATTGCAATCAGCCCCAGCATTTT.

This chain's CDR3 is CAWSARTGGGYTF. In nucleotides, the CDR3 is TGTGCCTGGAGTGCACGGACAGGGGGTGGCTACACCTTC. This rearrangement joins TRBV30 to TRBJ1-2; 10 bases are shared with TRBD1. The CDR3 has 13 amino acids. With V trimmed by 1 base and J by 7 bases, 3 bases remained unmatched. In germline, CDR1 is GTSNPN, CDR2 SVGIG (reference sequence).

This clone was detected ten times or more. The rearrangement joins TRBV6-5 to TRBJ1-3; D not certain. Germline lookup yields CDR1 MNHEY and CDR2 SVGAGI. CDR3 size: 16 residues. V lost 4 bases and J lost 0, with 13 bases in between. In DNA form, the CDR3 reads TGTGCCAGCAGTTCAAGACGGGAGACCTCTGGAAACACCATATATTTT. Protein sequence: CASSSRRETSGNTIYF.

This clone was seen a few times. The chain is built from TRBV7-6 and TRBJ1-1; D remains ambiguous. The germline V gene has CDR1 SGHVS and CDR2 FNYEAQ. CDR3 length equals 16 residues. V was pared by 0 bases and J by 1 base, with 12 bases between. DNA for the CDR3: TGTGCCAGCAGCTTAGCTGTCGGGGAGCGGAACACTGAAGCTTTCTTT. Its translation is CASSLAVGERNTEAFF.

This clone has a single count. The chain joins TRBV3-1 (or the pseudogene TRBV3-2) to TRBJ1-5; tentatively, D is TRBD1 (5 bases). Looked up from germline, CDR1 is LGHDT and CDR2 is YNNKEL (reference sequence). This CDR3 has 13 amino acids. V was trimmed by 6 bases and J by 9 bases, leaving 15 bases between them. CDR3 region: CASSGGRDRPQHF. CDR3 in DNA: TGTGCCAGCAGTGGGGGGAGGGATCGGCCCCAGCATTTT.

The rearrangement links TRBV5-1 to TRBJ2-1; 8 positions agree with TRBD2. The CDR3 length is 16 residues. Trimming at V came to 1 base and at J to 4 bases, leaving 7 bases not matched to a gene. Germline V gives CDR1 SGHRS, CDR2 YFSETQ. Written as DNA, the CDR3 is TGCGCCAGCAGCTTGCAATCCAGCGGGGGATACAATGAGCAGTTCTTC. Its translation: CASSLQSSGGYNEQFF.

V gene TRBV5-1 combines with J gene TRBJ2-2; 15 bases are a match to TRBD2. There are 16 residues in the CDR3. The V gene's germline CDR1 is SGHRS and CDR2 YFSETQ. V trimming: 3 bases; J trimming: 5 bases; junction bases outside the gene matches: 2. CDR3 bases: TGCGCCAGCAGCTGGACTAGCGGGGGGGCGACCGGGGAGCTGTTTTTT. This encodes CASSWTSGGATGELFF.

The chain employs TRBV7-2 and TRBJ2-3, with D possibly TRBD2 on 6 matching bases. V dropped 1 base and J dropped 5 bases, with 10 bases sitting between them. The CDR3 totals 14 residues. The germline V gene has CDR1 SGHTA and CDR2 FQGNSA. In nucleotides, the CDR3 is TGTGCCAGCAGCTTAGTTCTGCGGGGAGATACGCAGTATTTT. Encoded protein: CASSLVLRGDTQYF.

The chain couples TRBV6-6 to TRBJ2-3; 15 nucleotides match TRBD2. Germline assignment: CDR1 MNHNY and CDR2 SVGAGI (reference sequence). V was pared by 6 bases and J by 5 bases, with 6 bases of the junction left unmatched. The CDR3 totals 16 residues. CDR3 loop: CASSGTSGGRGDTQYF. Written as DNA, the CDR3 is TGTGCCAGCAGCGGGACTAGCGGGGGGCGGGGAGATACGCAGTATTTT.

V gene TRBV21-1 combines with J gene TRBJ2-4; the table's D gene call, TRBD2, was not cross checked with the DNA. TRBV21-1 is a documented pseudogene. The CDR3 loop spans 18 amino acids. CDR3 residues: CASSQSLDRRGSKNIQYF. The CDR3 DNA sequence: TGTGCCAGCAGCCAATCCTTGGACCGCCGAGGGTCCAAAAACATTCAGTACTTC.

A few counts support this clone. CDR3 protein: CASSPSGQGGTDTQYF. CDR3 DNA: TGCGCCAGCAGCCCTTCCGGACAGGGAGGCACAGATACGCAGTATTTT. J is TRBJ2-3 and V is TRBV5-1, with 8 nucleotides matching TRBD1. Unmatched junction bases numbered 8, after V lost 4 bases and J lost 1 base. This CDR3 spans 16 amino acids. From germline, CDR1 is SGHRS and CDR2 YFSETQ. Drawing the rest from reference TRBV5-1 and TRBJ2-3, the complete variable domain is KAGVTQTPRYLIKTRGQQVTLSCSPISGHRSVSWYQQTPGQGLQFLFEYFSETQRNKGNFPGRFSGRQFSNSRSEMNVSTLELGDSALYLCASSPSGQGGTDTQYFGPGTRLTVL.

The V gene is TRBV5-1, the J gene TRBJ1-3; 8 nucleotides align to TRBD1. Germline V CDR1 and CDR2: SGHRS, YFSETQ. The CDR3 contains 15 residues. With V trimmed by 0 bases and J by 4 bases, 3 bases remained unmatched. The CDR3 DNA reads TGCGCCAGCAGCTTGGCAGGGGGCGCCGGAAACACCATATATTTT. It yields the protein CASSLAGGAGNTIYF.